A single sample is the source of the 7 T cell receptor beta chains below, sequenced in a study of a mutant IDH1 vaccine in newly diagnosed glioma. The time point is: week 11, during vaccination. What each vaccine dose contained was 300 ug of mutant IDH1 20-mer peptide, accompanied by topical imiquimod. The protocol was immunoSEQ multiplex PCR, while the TCRdb copy is restricted to in-frame clones and leaves out a portion. This table holds tens of thousands of clones, around three quarters found once. The antigens these receptors bind are not known. The material sequenced was PBMCs, taken from a glioma patient whose treatment included an IDH1 peptide vaccine. These receptors were taken from a man aged 35 to 55 with glioma.

V usage is TRBV19 and J usage is TRBJ2-3; D might be TRBD2 (7 bases). The CDR3 runs 14 residues. The ends were cut back, 5 bases at V and 6 bases at J, with 15 bases in the middle. In germline, CDR1 is LNHDA, CDR2 SQIVND (reference sequence). The CDR3 reads CASSPGPGGDTQYF. CDR3 in DNA: TGTGCCAGTAGTCCAGGACCGGGGGGCGATACGCAGTATTTT.

This clone was seen once. The V and J genes are TRBV9 and TRBJ2-7; 11 positions agree with TRBD2. The CDR3 is made up of 16 amino acids. Trimming removed 4 bases from V and 3 bases from J; junction bases left unmatched: 9. The germline V gene has CDR1 SGDLS and CDR2 YYNGEE. The CDR3 DNA reads TGTGCCAGCAGCTCCTCGGGGACTAGCGGCCTCTACGAGCAGTACTTC. Its protein is CASSSSGTSGLYEQYF. The full variable domain, with the rest looked up from reference TRBV9 and TRBJ2-7, is DSGVTQTPKHLITATGQRVTLRCSPRSGDLSVYWYQQSLDQGLQFLIQYYNGEERAKGNILERFSAQQFPDLHSELNLSSLELGDSALYFCASSSSGTSGLYEQYFGPGTRLTVT.

The chain joins TRBV6-5 to TRBJ1-4, with D unresolved. The germline CDR1 and CDR2 sequences are MNHEY and SVGAGI. V lost 0 bases and J lost 0, with 5 bases in between. CDR3 length equals 15 residues. CDR3 in DNA: TGTGCCAGCAGTTACTCAGCTGCAACTAATGAAAAACTGTTTTTT. Encoded protein: CASSYSAATNEKLFF.

The V and J genes are TRBV5-1 and TRBJ2-5, with 7 nucleotides matching TRBD2. Near its end, the DNA agrees better with TRBJ2-7, so the J call may be wrong. This CDR3 contains 16 residues. Germline V gene sequence: CDR1 SGHRS, CDR2 YFSETQ. DNA for the CDR3: TGCGCCAGCAGCTTTTCCCCAGCGGGAAGTACCTACGAGCAGTACTTC. This codes for CASSFSPAGSTYEQYF.

The rearrangement links TRBV7-9 to TRBJ2-1; D perhaps matches TRBD1 (6 bases). The germline V and J ends were trimmed by 3 bases and 6 bases, with 15 bases remaining between them. The germline V gene encodes CDR1 SEHNR and CDR2 FQNEAQ (reference sequence). CDR3 size: 15 residues. CDR3 amino acids: CASSFPRDIGNEQFF. Written as DNA, the CDR3 is TGTGCCAGCAGCTTTCCCCGGGACATCGGCAATGAGCAGTTCTTC.

The chain uses TRBV4-1 and TRBJ2-1; 12 bases are a match to TRBD2. The CDR3 has 16 amino acids. Looked up from germline, CDR1 is MGHRA and CDR2 is YSYEKL. Trimming at V came to 4 bases and at J to 3 bases, leaving 4 bases not matched to a gene. CDR3 amino acids: CASSLGLAGSYNEQFF. CDR3 DNA sequence: TGCGCCAGCAGCCTCGGACTAGCGGGAAGCTACAATGAGCAGTTCTTC.

The chain joins TRBV5-1 to TRBJ2-1, with 10 bases that match TRBD1. V was clipped by 4 bases and J by 2 bases; unmatched bases: 9. The CDR3 is 17 amino acids. Looked up from germline, CDR1 is SGHRS and CDR2 is YFSETQ. The CDR3 nucleotides read TGCGCCAGCAGCCCAACCCGGGACAGGGGCACCTACAATGAGCAGTTCTTC. It translates to CASSPTRDRGTYNEQFF.